Listed here are 6 T cell receptor beta chains from one sample, sequenced in a study of shared clonotypes between healthy human individuals. The protocol was immunoSEQ multiplex PCR, while the TCRdb copy is restricted to in-frame clones and leaves out a portion. The repertoire holds about 2,500,000 clones, just over 90% seen once, with more than 0.12% in the top ten. Material for sequencing was naive CD4+ T cells sorted from blood. Noted subset: CD45RA+ positively selected. These receptors came from a man aged 18 to 29 in good health.

J is TRBJ2-7 and V is TRBV14; tentatively, D is TRBD1 (5 bases). The CDR3 is 17 amino acids. With 6 bases removed from V and 1 base from J, the gap between germline ends came to 22 bases. Germline values: CDR1 SGHDN, CDR2 FVKESK. CDR3 region: CASSPKIWWQGSYEQYF. DNA of the CDR3: TGTGCCAGCAGTCCCAAGATATGGTGGCAGGGATCCTACGAGCAGTACTTC.

V usage is TRBV9 and J usage is TRBJ2-2; 10 nucleotides agree with TRBD1. In germline, CDR1 is SGDLS, CDR2 YYNGEE. The V gene end was trimmed by 0 bases and the J gene end by 6 bases; junction bases not matched to a gene: 11. CDR3 length equals 18 residues. DNA for the CDR3: TGTGCCAGCAGCGTAGTCCCTATGGGGACAGGGGCGGCCGGGGAGCTGTTTTTT. This encodes CASSVVPMGTGAAGELFF. Full variable domain (remainder filled in from reference TRBV9 and TRBJ2-2): DSGVTQTPKHLITATGQRVTLRCSPRSGDLSVYWYQQSLDQGLQFLIQYYNGEERAKGNILERFSAQQFPDLHSELNLSSLELGDSALYFCASSVVPMGTGAAGELFFGEGSRLTVL.

This chain uses TRBV28 with TRBJ1-2; the D is unclear. This CDR3 region has 14 residues. V was shortened by 1 base and J by 4 bases, with 10 bases between the two germline ends. Germline V CDR1 and CDR2: MDHEN, SYDVKM. Here the CDR3 reads CASSLSKGGYGYTF. The CDR3, as DNA: TGTGCCAGCAGTTTATCCAAAGGAGGCTATGGCTACACCTTC.

The CDR3 protein is CASSPGTGAADTQYF. CDR3 bases: TGTGCCAGCAGTCCGGGGACAGGGGCGGCAGATACGCAGTATTTT. V gene TRBV6-5 combines with J gene TRBJ2-3; 10 bases are a match to TRBD1. Germline-derived CDR1 and CDR2 are MNHEY and SVGAGI. The CDR3 runs to 15 residues. The V gene end was trimmed by 5 bases and the J gene end by 4 bases; junction bases not matched to a gene: 6.

The chain is built from TRBV11-2 and TRBJ1-2; TRBD1 aligns across 8 bases. V shed 1 base and J 4 bases; nucleotides not matched to a gene: 5. The CDR3 is 15 amino acids. CDR1 SGHAT and CDR2 FQNNGV come from the germline V gene. The CDR3 nucleotides are TGTGCCAGCAGCTTAGGGCAGGGGGCACTCTATGGCTACACCTTC. It is translated as CASSLGQGALYGYTF.

The CDR3 nucleotides are TGCGCCAGCAGCTTGGCTGTAGCCAGCGTCACTGAAGCTTTCTTT. Translating gives CASSLAVASVTEAFF. The chain joins TRBV5-1 to TRBJ1-1; D not certain. CDR1 and CDR2 from the germline V gene are SGHRS and YFSETQ. The CDR3 runs 15 residues. Trimming stripped 0 bases from V and 4 bases from J, with 13 bases between.